The present T cell receptor (beta chain) was sequenced within a study of blood T cell repertoires in COVID-19. The overall study: Both acute and convalescent COVID-19 samples were obtained from the United States, Italy and Spain. Sources were T cells, B-cell-depleted T cells, or PBMCs; the material itself was cDNA or gDNA.

In the original analysis: Reference gene primer amplification gave estimated nucleated cell counts. Produced via immunoSEQ multiplex PCR; TCRdb's table is partial and in-frame only. The V and J calls and clone size were taken over from that table, and D and trimming were inferred from the DNA. The sample lists about 170,000 clones; approximately 80% were seen once. The CDR3 is made up of 13 amino acids. Per the germline V gene, CDR1 is MNHEY and CDR2 is SVGAGI. V lost 2 bases to trimming and J lost 2 bases, with 6 bases between them. This clone was picked up a small number of times. Other DNA sequences from this sample encode an identical CDR3 as well.

Sequenced sample: peripheral blood. V is TRBV6-5 and J is TRBJ1-1; D is ambiguous. This clonotype was sampled from a woman aged 80 or over with active or convalescent COVID-19. The CDR3 reads CASSYQVNTEAFF. In nucleotides, the CDR3 is TGTGCCAGCAGTTACCAGGTAAACACTGAAGCTTTCTTT.